This TCR beta chain was retrieved from a study of blood T cell repertoires in COVID-19. Study background: Sites across the United States, Italy and Spain contributed samples from acute and convalescent COVID-19. T cells, B-cell-depleted T cells, or PBMCs provided the cDNA or gDNA that served as material.

Original processing notes: Nucleated cell number was recorded as an estimate derived from reference gene primer amplification. The method was immunoSEQ multiplex PCR; TCRdb's version includes in-frame clones alone and lacks a portion of them. Clone size and the V and J calls come from that table; the DNA yielded D and trimming. The sample lists about 45,000 clones, around 87% occurring once. The CDR3 runs 15 residues. Germline V gene data show CDR1 as MNHEY and CDR2 as SMNVEV (reference sequence). V shed 6 bases, J shed 3 bases, and the junction held 5 bases outside the gene matches. This TCR came from an elderly woman in a cohort sampled during active or convalescent COVID-19. The V call is TRBV27, the J call TRBJ1-5, with TRBD1 matching 10 bases. Sequenced material: peripheral blood. DNA of the CDR3: TGTGCCAGCAGCCGACAGGGGGCACCCAATCAGCCCCAGCATTTT. As protein: CASSRQGAPNQPQHF.